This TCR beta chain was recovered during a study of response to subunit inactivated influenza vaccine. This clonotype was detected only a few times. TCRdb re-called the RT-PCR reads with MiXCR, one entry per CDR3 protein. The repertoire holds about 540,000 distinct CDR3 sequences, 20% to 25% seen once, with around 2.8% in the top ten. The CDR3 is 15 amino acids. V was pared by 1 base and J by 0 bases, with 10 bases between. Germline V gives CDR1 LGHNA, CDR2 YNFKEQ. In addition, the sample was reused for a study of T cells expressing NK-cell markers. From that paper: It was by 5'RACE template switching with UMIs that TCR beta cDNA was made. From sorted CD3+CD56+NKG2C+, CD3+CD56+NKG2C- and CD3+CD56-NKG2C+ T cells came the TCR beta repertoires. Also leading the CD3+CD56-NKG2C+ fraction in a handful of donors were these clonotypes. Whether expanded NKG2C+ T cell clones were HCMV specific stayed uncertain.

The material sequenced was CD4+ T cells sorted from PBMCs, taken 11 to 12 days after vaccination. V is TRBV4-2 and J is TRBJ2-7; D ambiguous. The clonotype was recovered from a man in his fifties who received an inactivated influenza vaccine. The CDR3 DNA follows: TGTGCCAGCAGCCAAGCGGTCAGCAGCTCCTACGAGCAGTACTTC. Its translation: CASSQAVSSSYEQYF.